Reported below is one T cell receptor (beta chain). Germline V gene data show CDR1 as MDHEN and CDR2 as SYDVKM. CDR3 length: 12 residues. V shed 4 bases and J shed 7 bases, with 8 bases lying between them. This sample stems from a study of blood T cell repertoires in COVID-19. Clones were read by immunoSEQ multiplex PCR, and TCRdb kept only the in-frame ones, dropping some. The table records 220,000 or so clones, 80% to 90% of them present only once. The chain couples TRBV28 to TRBJ1-3; D unresolved. This receptor was identified in a woman between 18 and 30 years old in a cohort exposed to, infected with or recovered from COVID-19 (not recorded which). Input material: PBMCs or T cells enriched from blood (not recorded which). The CDR3 is CASSSLRNTIYF. The CDR3 DNA sequence: TGTGCCAGCAGTTCACTAAGGAACACCATATATTTT.